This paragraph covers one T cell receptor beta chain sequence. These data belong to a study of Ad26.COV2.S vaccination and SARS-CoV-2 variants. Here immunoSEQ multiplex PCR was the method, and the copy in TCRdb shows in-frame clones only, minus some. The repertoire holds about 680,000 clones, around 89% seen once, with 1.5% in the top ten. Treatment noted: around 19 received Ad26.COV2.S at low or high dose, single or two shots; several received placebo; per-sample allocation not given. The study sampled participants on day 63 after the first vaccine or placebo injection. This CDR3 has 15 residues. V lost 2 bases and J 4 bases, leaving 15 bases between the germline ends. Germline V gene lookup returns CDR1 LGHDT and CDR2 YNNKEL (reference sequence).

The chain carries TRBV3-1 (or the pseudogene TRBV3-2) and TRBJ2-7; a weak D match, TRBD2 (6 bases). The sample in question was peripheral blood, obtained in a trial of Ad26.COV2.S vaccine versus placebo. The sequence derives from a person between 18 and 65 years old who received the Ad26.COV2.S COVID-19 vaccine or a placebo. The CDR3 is CASSQRGPGEYEQYF. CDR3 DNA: TGTGCCAGCAGCCAAAGGGGCCCGGGGGAATACGAGCAGTACTTC.